The 11 T cell receptor beta chains below were found in one sample sequenced in a study of blood T cell repertoires in COVID-19. Produced via immunoSEQ multiplex PCR; TCRdb's table is partial and in-frame only. This sample has about 280,000 clones, with 75% to 85% found just once. The sequenced sample was peripheral blood. The receptors were sampled from a man between 50 and 59 years old with active or convalescent COVID-19.

This clone was seen once. The chain carries TRBV30 and TRBJ2-7, with TRBD2 matching over 8 bases. With 3 bases clipped from V and 2 bases from J, the junction kept 6 bases outside the gene matches. The CDR3 has 14 amino acids. Looked up from germline, CDR1 is GTSNPN and CDR2 is SVGIG (reference sequence). The CDR3 bases are TGTGCCTGGAGCCCAGCGGGAGCCCCCTACGAGCAGTACTTC. It yields the protein CAWSPAGAPYEQYF. Using reference TRBV30 and TRBJ2-7 for the parts outside the CDR3, the full variable domain is SQTIHQWPATLVQPVGSPLSLECTVEGTSNPNLYWYRQAAGRGLQLLFYSVGIGQISSEVPQNLSASRPQDRQFILSSKKLLLSDSGFYLCAWSPAGAPYEQYFGPGTRLTVT.

The chain couples TRBV12-3 or TRBV12-4 to TRBJ2-5; D is unresolved. Trimming pared 3 bases from V and 5 bases from J, leaving 7 bases between. This CDR3 is built from 12 residues. The CDR3 nucleotides read TGTGCCAGCAGTTTGAGAGCGGAGACCCAGTACTTC. Its protein is CASSLRAETQYF.

This clone was picked up one time. The chain recombines TRBV10-1 with TRBJ2-3; 11 bases map to TRBD2. Germline-derived CDR1 and CDR2 are WNHNN and SYGVQD (reference sequence). CDR3 length equals 16 residues. J lost 3 bases, V lost 6 bases, and 8 bases had no gene match. DNA for the CDR3: TGCGCCAGCAGCGCCCTAGCGGGAGGATTGACAGATACGCAGTATTTT. This gives the protein CASSALAGGLTDTQYF.

The J gene is TRBJ1-1, the V gene TRBV18, with 9 bases that match TRBD1. The V and J ends lost 4 bases and 5 bases, in that order; junction bases with no gene match: 5. The V gene's germline CDR1 is KGHSH and CDR2 LQKENI. This CDR3 has 14 amino acids. As DNA, the CDR3 is TGTGCCAGCTCACTGACAGGGGGATTTACTGAAGCTTTCTTT. This encodes CASSLTGGFTEAFF.

This clone was recorded only once. The chain is built from TRBV10-3 and TRBJ2-7; TRBD2 matches at 14 bases. Germline V gives CDR1 ENHRY, CDR2 SYGVKD. V shed 8 bases, J shed 6 bases, and the junction held 6 bases outside the gene matches. CDR3 length: 14 residues. CDR3 protein: CAISGTSGRSEQYF. CDR3 bases: TGTGCCATCTCCGGGACTAGCGGGAGATCCGAGCAGTACTTC.

This clone was found a few times. Within the sample, other DNA sequences also encode this same CDR3. Here the CDR3 DNA reads TGTGCCAGCAGCGTGGGACAGGGGGCTTACAATGAGCAGTTCTTC. Its translation is CASSVGQGAYNEQFF. This chain joins TRBV9 and TRBJ2-1; 12 bases are a match to TRBD1. The CDR3 totals 15 residues. Germline lookup yields CDR1 SGDLS and CDR2 YYNGEE. J gave up 4 bases and V 2 bases, and 1 base lay outside the gene matches. Based on the CDR3 plus reference TRBV9 and TRBJ2-1, the full variable domain is DSGVTQTPKHLITATGQRVTLRCSPRSGDLSVYWYQQSLDQGLQFLIQYYNGEERAKGNILERFSAQQFPDLHSELNLSSLELGDSALYFCASSVGQGAYNEQFFGPGTRLTVL.

This chain uses TRBV6-5 with TRBJ2-7; 7 positions agree with TRBD1. CDR3 size: 12 residues. The germline CDR1 and CDR2 sequences are MNHEY and SVGAGI. Unmatched junction bases numbered 4, after V lost 5 bases and J lost 6 bases. CDR3 in DNA: TGTGCCAGCAGTAACAGGGGTGGCGAGCAGTACTTC. This translates into CASSNRGGEQYF.

The chain combines TRBV29-1 with TRBJ1-2; tentative D call: TRBD1 (5 bases). CDR1 and CDR2 (germline): SQVTM, ANQGSEA. The V end was cut by 1 base, the J end by 6 bases, with 24 bases between. This CDR3 has 17 amino acids. The CDR3 region has the DNA TGCAGCGTTGAAGTCTGGGGAAAAAGCCAGGGCAGTAATGGCTACACCTTC. Translating gives CSVEVWGKSQGSNGYTF.

Of note for this clone: It is unclear where the CDR3 begins or ends on the DNA, so no DNA is shown, and the CDR3 is as TCRdb lists it. The chain employs TRBV5-8 and TRBJ2-3; the table gives TRBD1 as D, unverified against the DNA. Germline values: CDR1 SGHTS, CDR2 YDEGEE. The CDR3 comprises 14 residues, both ends counted. CDR3 in amino acids: CASSFGQGTDTQYF.

CDR3 protein: CASSQEIVGRYEQYF. As DNA, the CDR3 is TGCGCCAGCAGCCAGGAGATAGTAGGCCGCTACGAGCAGTACTTC. The V call is TRBV4-1, the J call TRBJ2-7; no firm D call. This CDR3 contains 15 residues. Between the trimmed V and J ends, which lost 3 bases and 3 bases, there was a span of 15 bases. Germline assignment: CDR1 MGHRA and CDR2 YSYEKL.

The J gene is TRBJ1-6, the V gene TRBV9; 10 positions agree with TRBD1. This CDR3 spans 16 amino acids. The trim removed 0 bases at V and 9 bases at J, leaving 6 bases unmatched. In germline, CDR1 is SGDLS, CDR2 YYNGEE. Written as DNA, the CDR3 is TGTGCCAGCAGCGTAGGGGGGACAGGGGAACGTTCACCCCTCCACTTT. Translation gives CASSVGGTGERSPLHF. Full variable domain (missing parts from reference TRBV9 and TRBJ1-6): DSGVTQTPKHLITATGQRVTLRCSPRSGDLSVYWYQQSLDQGLQFLIQYYNGEERAKGNILERFSAQQFPDLHSELNLSSLELGDSALYFCASSVGGTGERSPLHFGNGTRLTVT.